This TCR beta chain was profiled in a study of T cell responses to AZD1222 COVID-19 vaccine. Notes on the study in general: The study reported that nearly half of spike-specific TCRs target unmutated variant regions.

Data came from immunoSEQ multiplex PCR; TCRdb stores just in-frame clones and leaves some out. The data contain 200,000 or so clones, 85% to 90% of them seen just once; the ten biggest clones take up 5% to 7%. Points on this clone: Its antigen is undetermined.

Germline-derived CDR1 and CDR2 are MNHEY and SVGAGI. The CDR3 runs to 13 residues. The germline V and J ends were trimmed by 4 bases and 6 bases, with 12 bases remaining between them. The chain joins TRBV6-5 to TRBJ1-2; D is perhaps TRBD1 (5 bases). The sequencing here drew on peripheral blood, taken on day 0 of AZD1222 vaccination. This clonotype was obtained from an adult in good health. The DNA of the CDR3 is TGTGCCAGCAGTTTACAGGAGGAAAATGGCTACACCTTC. Its translation: CASSLQEENGYTF.